One sample yielded the 9 T cell receptor beta chains listed below, sequenced in a study of cytomegalovirus exposure and HLA in healthy donors. A multiplex PCR was run with 60 Vbeta primers and 13 Jbeta primers. The data were produced by immunoSEQ multiplex PCR, yet TCRdb's version contains in-frame clones alone and is incomplete. The table records fewer than 200,000 clones, roughly 80% of them present only once. The source material was PBMCs. The receptor source for this set is a man aged 45-65 years in good health and CMV-seronegative.

V is TRBV5-3 and J is TRBJ1-3; 7 nucleotides agree with TRBD1. TRBV5-3 is known as an ORF, though its function is uncertain. This CDR3 is 14 amino acids long. V lost 4 bases, J lost 5 bases, and 6 bases stayed unmatched. The CDR3 is CARSGGGLRNTIYF. The CDR3 region has the DNA TGTGCCAGAAGCGGAGGGGGCCTTCGAAACACCATATATTTT.

The chain carries TRBV7-9 and TRBJ2-5, with D maybe TRBD2 (5 bases). Trimming removed 6 bases at V and 8 bases at J, with 13 bases between. This CDR3 comprises 12 residues. Germline CDR1 and CDR2: SEHNR and FQNEAQ (reference sequence). The CDR3 DNA reads TGTGCCAGCAGACCAAGCGGCCAAACCCAGTACTTC. Translated: CASRPSGQTQYF.

The rearrangement joins TRBV7-9 to TRBJ2-3; D possibly corresponds to TRBD2 (6 bases). Germline-derived CDR1 and CDR2 are SEHNR and FQNEAQ (reference sequence). V gave up 1 base and J gave up 0 bases, with 11 bases separating them. CDR3 size: 16 residues. The CDR3 region is CASSLDVGTSTDTQYF. CDR3 bases: TGTGCCAGCAGCTTAGATGTAGGGACTAGCACAGATACGCAGTATTTT.

This chain connects TRBV6-7 to TRBJ2-7; 10 bases are a match to TRBD1. TRBV6-7 has ORF status, its function being uncertain. The junction had 17 bases not matched to a gene; V was cut back by 6 bases and J by 3 bases. The CDR3 length is 18 residues. CDR3: CASREDRGHRFCDYEQYF. The CDR3 DNA reads TGTGCCAGCAGGGAAGACAGGGGGCATAGGTTTTGTGACTACGAGCAGTACTTC.

The V gene is TRBV19, the J gene TRBJ2-6; unclear D gene. Per the germline V gene, CDR1 is LNHDA and CDR2 is SQIVND (reference sequence). The CDR3 length is 15 residues. V was clipped by 7 bases and J by 0 bases, with 10 bases between them. As DNA, the CDR3 is TGTGCCAGTATGAGGTTCGGCTCTGGGGCCAACGTCCTGACTTTC. Translation gives CASMRFGSGANVLTF.

V and J are TRBV4-1 and TRBJ2-7; weak D call: TRBD1 (5 bases). The V end lost 0 bases, the J end lost 0 bases, and 12 bases lay between the germline ends. Germline CDR1 MGHRA, CDR2 YSYEKL. The CDR3 has 16 residues. The CDR3 spells CASSQDLGRFSYEQYF. Here the CDR3 DNA reads TGCGCCAGCAGCCAAGATCTGGGGCGGTTCTCCTACGAGCAGTACTTC.

This clone was counted between two and nine times. The chain couples TRBV2 to TRBJ2-7, with D possibly matching TRBD2 (5 bases). V was shortened by 8 bases and J by 3 bases, with 14 bases between the two germline ends. This CDR3 spans 13 amino acids. The germline gives CDR1 SNHLY, CDR2 FYNNEI. The CDR3 region is CASLRHRDYEQYF. CDR3 nucleotides: TGTGCCAGCTTGCGCCACCGGGACTACGAGCAGTACTTC. Full variable domain (rest looked up from reference TRBV2 and TRBJ2-7): EPEVTQTPSHQVTQMGQEVILRCVPISNHLYFYWYRQILGQKVEFLVSFYNNEISEKSEIFDDQFSVERPDGSNFTLKIRSTKLEDSAMYFCASLRHRDYEQYFGPGTRLTVT.

Note on this clone: The junction shows a germline mismatch at one end, possibly a read error. V gene TRBV4-2 combines with J gene TRBJ1-6; the D gene is possibly TRBD1 (5 bases). Germline V gives CDR1 LGHNA, CDR2 YNFKEQ. The CDR3 is 15 amino acids. As DNA, the CDR3 is TGTACCAGCAGCCTTGACCGTGCAGGGAATTCACCCCTCCACTTT. It is translated as CTSSLDRAGNSPLHF.

The gene calls are TRBV2 and TRBJ1-6; 10 bases fit TRBD1. In germline, CDR1 is SNHLY, CDR2 FYNNEI. The CDR3 runs to 14 residues. The V segment lost 6 bases and the J segment 8 bases; nucleotides outside the gene matches: 4. CDR3 protein: CASSTGQGYSPLHF. The DNA for the CDR3 is TGTGCCAGCAGCACGGGACAGGGGTATTCACCCCTCCACTTT.